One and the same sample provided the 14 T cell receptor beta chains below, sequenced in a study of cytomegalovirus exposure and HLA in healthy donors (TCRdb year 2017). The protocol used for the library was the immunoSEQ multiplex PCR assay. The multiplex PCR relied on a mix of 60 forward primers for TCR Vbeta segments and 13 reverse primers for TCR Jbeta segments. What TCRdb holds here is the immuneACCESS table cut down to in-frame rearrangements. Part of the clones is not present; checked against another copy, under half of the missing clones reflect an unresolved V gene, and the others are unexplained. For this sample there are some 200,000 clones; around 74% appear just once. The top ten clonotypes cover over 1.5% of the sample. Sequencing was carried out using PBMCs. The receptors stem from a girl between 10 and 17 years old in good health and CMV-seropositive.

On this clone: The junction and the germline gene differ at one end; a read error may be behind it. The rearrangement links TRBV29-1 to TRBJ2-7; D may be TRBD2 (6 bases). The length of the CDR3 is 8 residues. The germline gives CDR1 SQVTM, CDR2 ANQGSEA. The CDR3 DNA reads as TGCAGCGTTGAAGGTGGGGGGTTC. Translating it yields CSVEGGGF.

The CDR3 DNA sequence: TGCGCCAGCAGTGATCCTAGCGGGAGTAACAATGAGCAGTTCTTC. Translation gives CASSDPSGSNNEQFF. The rearrangement links TRBV10-1 to TRBJ2-1; 10 bases are a match to TRBD2. Germline lookup yields CDR1 WNHNN and CDR2 SYGVQD (reference sequence). V was pared by 3 bases and J by 5 bases, with 4 bases of the junction left unmatched. There are 15 residues in the CDR3.

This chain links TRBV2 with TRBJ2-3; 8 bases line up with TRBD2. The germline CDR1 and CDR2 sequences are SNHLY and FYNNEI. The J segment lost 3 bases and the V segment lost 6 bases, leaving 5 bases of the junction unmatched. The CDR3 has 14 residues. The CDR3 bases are TGTGCCAGCAGCCGGGGGGGCCCGACAGATACGCAGTATTTT. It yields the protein CASSRGGPTDTQYF.

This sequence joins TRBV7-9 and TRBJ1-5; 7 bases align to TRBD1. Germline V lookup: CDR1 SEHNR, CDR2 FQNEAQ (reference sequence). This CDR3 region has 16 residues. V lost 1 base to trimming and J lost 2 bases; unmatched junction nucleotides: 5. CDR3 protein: CASSLGGGDGNQPQHF. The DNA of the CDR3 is TGTGCCAGCAGCTTAGGAGGGGGCGATGGCAATCAGCCCCAGCATTTT.

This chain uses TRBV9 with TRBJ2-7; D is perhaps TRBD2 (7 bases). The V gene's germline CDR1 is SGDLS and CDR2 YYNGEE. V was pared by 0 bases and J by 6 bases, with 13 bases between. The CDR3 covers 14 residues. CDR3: CASSVGGGLREQYF. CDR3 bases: TGTGCCAGCAGCGTAGGGGGGGGCTTGCGCGAGCAGTACTTC.

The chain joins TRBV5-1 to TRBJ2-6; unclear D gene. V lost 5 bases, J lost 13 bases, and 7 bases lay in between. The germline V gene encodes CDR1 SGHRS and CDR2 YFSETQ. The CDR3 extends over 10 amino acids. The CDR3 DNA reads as TGCGCCAGCAGTCTCCTGGTCCTGACTTTC. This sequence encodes CASSLLVLTF.

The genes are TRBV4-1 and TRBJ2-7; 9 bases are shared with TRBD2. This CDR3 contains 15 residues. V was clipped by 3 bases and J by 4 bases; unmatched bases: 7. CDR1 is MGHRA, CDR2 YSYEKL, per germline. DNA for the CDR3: TGCGCCAGCAGCCAGGGACTAGCTCCAGTTTACGAGCAGTACTTC. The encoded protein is CASSQGLAPVYEQYF.

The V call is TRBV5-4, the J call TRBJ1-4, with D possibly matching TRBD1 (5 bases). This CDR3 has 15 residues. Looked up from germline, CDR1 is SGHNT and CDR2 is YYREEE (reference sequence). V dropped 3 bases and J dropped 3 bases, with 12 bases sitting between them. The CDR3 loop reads CASSSRGGANEKLFF. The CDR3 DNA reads TGTGCCAGCAGCTCGCGGGGGGGGGCTAATGAAAAACTGTTTTTT.

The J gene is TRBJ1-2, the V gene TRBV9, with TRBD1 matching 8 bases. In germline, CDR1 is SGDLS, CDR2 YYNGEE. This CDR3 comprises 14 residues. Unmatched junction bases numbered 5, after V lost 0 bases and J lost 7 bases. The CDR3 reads CASSVGQGAVGYTF. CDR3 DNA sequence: TGTGCCAGCAGCGTAGGGCAGGGGGCGGTTGGCTACACCTTC.

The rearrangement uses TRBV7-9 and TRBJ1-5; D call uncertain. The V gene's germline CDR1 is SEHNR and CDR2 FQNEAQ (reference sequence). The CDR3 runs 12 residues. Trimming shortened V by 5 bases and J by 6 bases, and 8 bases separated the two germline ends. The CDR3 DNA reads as TGTGCCAGCAGCCCTGAGGGTCAGCCCCAGCATTTT. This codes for CASSPEGQPQHF.

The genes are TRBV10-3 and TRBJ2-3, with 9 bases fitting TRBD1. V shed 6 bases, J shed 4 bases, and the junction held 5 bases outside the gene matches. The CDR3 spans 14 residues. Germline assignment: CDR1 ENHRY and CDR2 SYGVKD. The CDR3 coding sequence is TGTGCCATCAGCAGGGACAGGGTAGCAGATACGCAGTATTTT. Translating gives CAISRDRVADTQYF.

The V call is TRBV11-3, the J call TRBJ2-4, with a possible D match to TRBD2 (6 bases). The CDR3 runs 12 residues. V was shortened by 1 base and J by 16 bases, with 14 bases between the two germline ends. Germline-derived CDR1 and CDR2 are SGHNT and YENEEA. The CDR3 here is CASSLGEGLRYF. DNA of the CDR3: TGTGCCAGCAGCTTAGGAGAGGGACTCCGCTACTTC.

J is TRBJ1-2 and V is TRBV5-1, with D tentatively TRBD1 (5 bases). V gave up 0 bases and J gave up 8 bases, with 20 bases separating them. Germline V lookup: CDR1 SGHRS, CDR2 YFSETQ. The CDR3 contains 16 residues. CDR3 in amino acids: CASSLDVGGSLSGYTF. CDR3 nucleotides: TGCGCCAGCAGCTTGGATGTGGGGGGGTCTCTTAGCGGCTACACCTTC.

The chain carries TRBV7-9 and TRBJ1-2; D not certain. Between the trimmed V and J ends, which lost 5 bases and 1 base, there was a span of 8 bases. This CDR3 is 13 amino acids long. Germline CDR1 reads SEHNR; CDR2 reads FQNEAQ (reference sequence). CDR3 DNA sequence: TGTGCCAGCAGCCCAGACAATAACTATGGCTACACCTTC. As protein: CASSPDNNYGYTF.